This T cell receptor beta chain was recorded in a study of T cell responses to AZD1222 COVID-19 vaccine. Repertoires were generated with immunoSEQ multiplex PCR, while TCRdb's copy carries only in-frame clones and drops some. Of approximately 150,000 clones listed, 90% are singletons. Analyses pooled second doses at about 4 or about 12 weeks. The study's findings and limits: Researchers report vaccine-associated CD4 TCRs spanning spike, with dominance at 160-218 and 743-854. Among those given AZD1222, only 6 or 7 were seropositive at baseline. Epitopes outside B.1.351 and B.1.1.7 mutated regions reportedly drew nearly half of spike TCRs.

Of note for this clone: Its specificity is unknown. The same CDR3 can be traced to other DNA sequences in this sample.

CDR1 and CDR2 (germline): SGHRS, YFSETQ. This CDR3 region has 14 residues. The J segment lost 4 bases and the V segment lost 0 bases, leaving 0 bases of the junction unmatched. This TCR derives from an adult who received the AZD1222 COVID-19 vaccine. The genes are TRBV5-1 and TRBJ2-5; 10 bases are a match to TRBD1. Sequenced material: peripheral blood, taken 28 days after the second AZD1222 dose. The CDR3, as DNA: TGCGCCAGCAGCTTGGGGACAGGGGGAGAGACCCAGTACTTC. Residues: CASSLGTGGETQYF.